A single sample is the source of the 14 T cell receptor beta chains below, sequenced in a study of identical twins. TCRdb reprocessed the 5' RACE reads with MiXCR, giving one entry per CDR3 protein. The repertoire has 310,000 or so distinct CDR3 sequences, around 9.7% of them found once; the top ten carry 5.5% to 9%. The data also belong to a second study, concerning yellow fever vaccine responses in identical twins.

The sample taken for sequencing was CD8+ T cells sorted from blood. The origin of the receptors is a woman under 30 in good health.

The V and J genes are TRBV27 and TRBJ2-7, with 8 positions matching TRBD2. J gave up 3 bases and V 6 bases, and 10 bases lay outside the gene matches. Per germline, CDR1 MNHEY and CDR2 SMNVEV (reference sequence). The CDR3 is 15 amino acids. The CDR3: CASRSQREFNYEQYF. As DNA, the CDR3 is TGTGCCAGCAGAAGCCAGCGGGAGTTTAACTACGAGCAGTACTTC.

CDR3 sequence reads: CASSQASKVRHEQFF. For the CDR3, the DNA is TGCGCCAGCAGCCAAGCTAGTAAAGTCCGCCATGAGCAGTTCTTC. The chain carries TRBV4-3 and TRBJ2-1; no clear D. Germline V CDR1 and CDR2: LGHNA, YSLEER. Trimming cost V 1 base and J 8 bases, with 15 bases left between them. The CDR3 has 15 amino acids.

This chain uses TRBV6-1 with TRBJ2-5; TRBD1 agrees at 10 bases. The CDR3 covers 15 residues. With V trimmed by 5 bases and J by 4 bases, 7 bases remained unmatched. Germline CDR1 is MNHNS and CDR2 is SASEGT. The CDR3: CASSPTGTGVETQYF. The CDR3 DNA reads TGTGCCAGCAGTCCCACCGGGACAGGGGTAGAGACCCAGTACTTC.

The rearrangement uses TRBV30 and TRBJ2-2; D not certain. CDR3 length: 12 residues. CDR1 and CDR2 (germline): GTSNPN, SVGIG (reference sequence). V was clipped by 3 bases and J by 3 bases, with 5 bases between them. The CDR3 protein is CAWSADTGELFF. The CDR3 nucleotides are TGTGCCTGGAGCGCAGACACCGGGGAGCTGTTTTTT.

This clonotype was observed at least ten times. This rearrangement joins TRBV11-2 to TRBJ2-5; no clear D gene. The CDR3 contains 14 residues. In germline, CDR1 is SGHAT, CDR2 FQNNGV. The germline V and J ends were trimmed by 0 bases and 1 base, with 6 bases remaining between them. The CDR3 sequence: CASSLDDTQETQYF. CDR3 bases: TGTGCCAGCAGCTTAGATGACACCCAAGAGACCCAGTACTTC. The full variable domain, its missing parts supplied by reference TRBV11-2 and TRBJ2-5, is EAGVAQSPRYKIIEKRQSVAFWCNPISGHATLYWYQQILGQGPKLLIQFQNNGVVDDSQLPKDRFSAERLKGVDSTLKIQPAKLEDSAVYLCASSLDDTQETQYFGPGTRLLVL.

This clonotype was counted between two and nine times. This chain uses TRBV7-3 with TRBJ2-7; D may be TRBD1 (6 bases). Germline values: CDR1 SGHTA, CDR2 FQGTGA. The CDR3 has 15 residues. V shed 2 bases and J shed 4 bases, with 15 bases lying between them. The CDR3 DNA sequence: TGTGCCAGCAGCTTATGGGCAGGGGCAGGGTACGAGCAGTACTTC. This codes for CASSLWAGAGYEQYF.

This rearrangement joins TRBV20-1 to TRBJ2-1; the match to TRBD2 covers 13 bases. CDR3 length equals 16 residues. The germline V gene encodes CDR1 DFQATT and CDR2 SNEGSKA (reference sequence). After removal of 0 bases from V and 8 bases from J, the junction contained 7 bases not matched to a gene. The DNA of the CDR3 is TGCAGTGCTAGAGAGGGACTAGCGGGGTGGACAGATGAGCAGTTCTTC. Protein sequence: CSAREGLAGWTDEQFF.

This clonotype was counted ten times or more. The chain links TRBV28 to TRBJ2-2; perhaps TRBD2 as D (5 bases). V shed 2 bases and J shed 2 bases, with 12 bases lying between them. The CDR3 length is 16 residues. The germline gives CDR1 MDHEN, CDR2 SYDVKM. The CDR3 reads CASSLRLAGNTGELFF. The CDR3, as DNA: TGTGCCAGCAGTTTACGGCTAGCCGGAAACACCGGGGAGCTGTTTTTT.

The gene calls are TRBV6-1 and TRBJ1-1; TRBD1 matches 7 bases. Per germline, CDR1 MNHNS and CDR2 SASEGT. The CDR3 consists of 13 residues. V lost 8 bases and J lost 1; bases outside the gene matches: 4. The CDR3 sequence is CASHRTGNTEAFF. The CDR3, as DNA: TGTGCCAGCCACCGGACAGGGAACACTGAAGCTTTCTTT.

The chain uses TRBV14 and TRBJ1-4, with D possibly matching TRBD1 (5 bases). Germline CDR1 and CDR2: SGHDN and FVKESK. CDR3 length: 15 amino acids. Trimming shortened V by 1 base and J by 7 bases, and 13 bases separated the two germline ends. The CDR3 spells CASSQVSGRTEKLFF. The CDR3 region has the DNA TGTGCCAGCAGCCAAGTCTCGGGACGGACTGAAAAACTGTTTTTT.

The chain uses TRBV6-5 and TRBJ2-3; 13 nucleotides agree with TRBD2. V trimming: 4 bases; J trimming: 5 bases; junction bases outside the gene matches: 12. This CDR3 has 18 amino acids. CDR1 is MNHEY, CDR2 SVGAGI, per germline. The chain's CDR3 is CASSSQPTSGRAGDTQYF. The CDR3 nucleotides read TGTGCCAGCAGTTCCCAACCCACTAGCGGGAGGGCTGGAGATACGCAGTATTTT.

The rearrangement uses TRBV7-2 and TRBJ2-1; D uncertain. Germline CDR1 and CDR2: SGHTA and FQGNSA. This CDR3 comprises 14 residues. The V end was cut by 2 bases, the J end by 5 bases, with 10 bases between. This chain's CDR3 is CASSLLDGNNEQFF. The CDR3 region has the DNA TGTGCCAGCAGCTTATTGGACGGCAACAATGAGCAGTTCTTC.

In this sample, this clonotype turned up many times. This chain connects TRBV20-1 to TRBJ2-7; possibly TRBD1 or TRBD2 for D (5 bases each). The CDR3 is 15 amino acids. CDR1 DFQATT and CDR2 SNEGSKA come from the germline V gene (reference sequence). Between the trimmed V and J ends, which lost 4 bases and 5 bases, there was a span of 21 bases. CDR3 residues: CSAIATVRTRNEQYF. Written as DNA, the CDR3 is TGCAGTGCTATAGCGACAGTAAGGACGAGGAACGAGCAGTACTTC.

This clonotype showed up many times. The CDR3 nucleotides are TGTGCCAGCAGCTTACGGTCAGGGTCTTACACTGAAGCTTTCTTT. Protein: CASSLRSGSYTEAFF. The rearrangement uses TRBV7-8 and TRBJ1-1, with TRBD1 as a possible D gene (5 bases). Germline assignment: CDR1 SGHVS and CDR2 FQNEAQ. V was pared by 2 bases and J by 3 bases, with 13 bases between. The CDR3 length is 15 residues.